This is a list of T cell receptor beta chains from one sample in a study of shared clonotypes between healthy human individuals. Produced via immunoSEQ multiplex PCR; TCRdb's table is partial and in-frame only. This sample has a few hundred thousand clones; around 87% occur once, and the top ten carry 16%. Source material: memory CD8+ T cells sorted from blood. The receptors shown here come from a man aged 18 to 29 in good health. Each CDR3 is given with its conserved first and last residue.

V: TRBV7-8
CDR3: CASSSHLSGGHQYNSPLHF

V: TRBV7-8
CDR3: CASSLALGYLDETQYF

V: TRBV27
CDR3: CASSLSTWGTSGIYEQYF

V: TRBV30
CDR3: CAWSGDTVNNSPLHF

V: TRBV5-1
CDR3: CASSPGTPDQETQYF

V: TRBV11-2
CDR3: CASTDPGTGIYGTEAFF

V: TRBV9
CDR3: CASSIQGYNGELFF

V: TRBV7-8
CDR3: CASSSSFPGQLIYEQYF

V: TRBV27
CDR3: CASRILTGELFF

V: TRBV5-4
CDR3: CASSLTGVRAFF

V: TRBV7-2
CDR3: CASSLVTAGGVFF

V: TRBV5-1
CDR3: CASSLDLSYEQYF

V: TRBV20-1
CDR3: CSASLATPLHF

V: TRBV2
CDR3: CASSSQTYEQYF

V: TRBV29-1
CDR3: CSVEDSVIGELFF

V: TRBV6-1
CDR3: CASRAGSIEAFF

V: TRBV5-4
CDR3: CASSFERGGRREQYF

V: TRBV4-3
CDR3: CASSHTGTAGNTIYF

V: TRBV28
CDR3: CASSLGSYEQYF

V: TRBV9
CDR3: CASSTLAGSSTDTQYF